This T cell receptor beta chain was captured by sequencing in a study of control samples from healthy donors and cancer patients. This table comes from immunoSEQ multiplex PCR, and its TCRdb copy is limited to in-frame clones, with some not included. The table records about 410,000 clones, about 93% of them present only once. Germline loops: CDR1 SGHRS, CDR2 YFSETQ. Trimming took off 2 bases at V and 3 bases at J, with 14 bases between the two ends. The CDR3 length is 15 residues. Material: PBMCs. The chain has TRBV5-1 and TRBJ2-5, with a tentative D call TRBD2 (6 bases). The origin of this receptor is a man aged 40-50 years with head and neck cancer. The DNA for the CDR3 is TGCGCCAGCAGCTTCACCGGGACGGGGGAAGAGACCCAGTACTTC. Protein: CASSFTGTGEETQYF. The variable domain in full, completed from reference TRBV5-1 and TRBJ2-5, reads KAGVTQTPRYLIKTRGQQVTLSCSPISGHRSVSWYQQTPGQGLQFLFEYFSETQRNKGNFPGRFSGRQFSNSRSEMNVSTLELGDSALYLCASSFTGTGEETQYFGPGTRLLVL.